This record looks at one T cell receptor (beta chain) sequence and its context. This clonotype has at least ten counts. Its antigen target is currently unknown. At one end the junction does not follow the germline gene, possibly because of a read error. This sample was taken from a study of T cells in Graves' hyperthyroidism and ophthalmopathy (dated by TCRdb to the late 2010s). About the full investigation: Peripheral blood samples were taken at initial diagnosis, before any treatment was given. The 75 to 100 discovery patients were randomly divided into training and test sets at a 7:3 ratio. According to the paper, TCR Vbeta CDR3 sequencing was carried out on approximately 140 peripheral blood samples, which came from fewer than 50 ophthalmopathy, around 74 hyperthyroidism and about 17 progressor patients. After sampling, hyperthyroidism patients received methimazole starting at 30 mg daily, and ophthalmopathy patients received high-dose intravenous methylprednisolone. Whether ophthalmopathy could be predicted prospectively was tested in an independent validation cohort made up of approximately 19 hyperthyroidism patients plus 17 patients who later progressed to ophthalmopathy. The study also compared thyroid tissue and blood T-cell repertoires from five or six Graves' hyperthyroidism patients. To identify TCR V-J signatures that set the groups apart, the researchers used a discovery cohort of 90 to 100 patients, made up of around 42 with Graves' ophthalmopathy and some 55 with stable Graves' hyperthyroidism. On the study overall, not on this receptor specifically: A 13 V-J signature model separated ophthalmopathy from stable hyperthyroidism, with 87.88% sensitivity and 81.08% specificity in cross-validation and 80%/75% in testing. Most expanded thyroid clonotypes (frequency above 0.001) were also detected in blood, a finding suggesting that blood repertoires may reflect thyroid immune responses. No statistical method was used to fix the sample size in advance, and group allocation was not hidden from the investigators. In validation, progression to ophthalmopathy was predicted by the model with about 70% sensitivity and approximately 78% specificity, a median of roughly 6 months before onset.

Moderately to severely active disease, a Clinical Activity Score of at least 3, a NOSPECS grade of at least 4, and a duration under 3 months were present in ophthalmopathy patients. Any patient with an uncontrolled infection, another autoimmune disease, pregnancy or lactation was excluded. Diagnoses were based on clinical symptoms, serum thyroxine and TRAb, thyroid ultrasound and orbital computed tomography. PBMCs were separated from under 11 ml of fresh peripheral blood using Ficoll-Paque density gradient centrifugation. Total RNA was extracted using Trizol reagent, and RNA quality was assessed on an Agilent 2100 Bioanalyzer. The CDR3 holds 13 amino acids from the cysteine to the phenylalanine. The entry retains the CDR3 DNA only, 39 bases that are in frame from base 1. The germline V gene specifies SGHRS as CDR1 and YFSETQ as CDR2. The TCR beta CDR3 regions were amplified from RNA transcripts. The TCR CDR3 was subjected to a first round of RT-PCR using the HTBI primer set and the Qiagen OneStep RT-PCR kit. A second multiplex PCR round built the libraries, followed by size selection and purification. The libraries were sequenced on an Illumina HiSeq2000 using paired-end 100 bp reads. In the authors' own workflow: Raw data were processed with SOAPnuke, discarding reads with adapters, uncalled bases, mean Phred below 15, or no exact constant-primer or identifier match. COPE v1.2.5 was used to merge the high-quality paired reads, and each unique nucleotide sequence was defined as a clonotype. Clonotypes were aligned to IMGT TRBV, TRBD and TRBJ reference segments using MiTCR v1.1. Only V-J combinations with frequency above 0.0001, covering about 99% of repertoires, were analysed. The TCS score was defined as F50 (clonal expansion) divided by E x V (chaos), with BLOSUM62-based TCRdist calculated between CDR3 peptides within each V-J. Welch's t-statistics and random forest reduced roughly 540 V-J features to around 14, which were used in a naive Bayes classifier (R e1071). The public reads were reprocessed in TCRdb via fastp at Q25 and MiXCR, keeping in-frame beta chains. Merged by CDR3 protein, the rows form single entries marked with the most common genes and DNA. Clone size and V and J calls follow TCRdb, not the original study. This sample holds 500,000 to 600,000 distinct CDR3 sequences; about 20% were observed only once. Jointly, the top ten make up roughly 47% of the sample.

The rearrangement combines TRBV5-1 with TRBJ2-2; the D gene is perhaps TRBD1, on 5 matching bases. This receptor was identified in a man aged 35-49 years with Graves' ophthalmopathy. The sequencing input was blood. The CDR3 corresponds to CASSLGATGELFF. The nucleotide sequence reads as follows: TGTGCCAGCAGCTTAGGGGCCACCGGGGAGCTGTTTTTT.